Detailed here is one TCR beta chain. The source of the sample is a study of cytomegalovirus exposure and HLA in healthy donors. Study-level information: Inside one of the first data releases sat about 85 million unique TCRs taken from HLA-typed donors.

This PCR relied on a set of 60 Vbeta primers and 13 Jbeta primers. Measured with immunoSEQ multiplex PCR; TCRdb has only the in-frame clones, and not every one. The table has approximately 150,000 clones, approximately 9% seen once; the top ten hold 1.5% to 2%. Sample: PBMCs. The clonotype comes from a male donor in good health and CMV-seronegative.

DNA for the CDR3: TGTGCCAGTAGTATGGTCACAGCCGTCGATACGCAGTATTTT. It codes for CASSMVTAVDTQYF. The V call is TRBV19, the J call TRBJ2-3; D not resolved. Germline CDR1 reads LNHDA; CDR2 reads SQIVND (reference sequence). This CDR3 region has 14 residues. The V gene lost 3 bases and the J gene lost 6 bases, with 13 bases spanning the gap.